What follows describes a single T cell receptor beta chain. The antigen remains undetermined. The data were taken from a study of shared clonotypes between healthy human individuals. Between the trimmed V and J ends, which lost 0 bases and 5 bases, there was a span of 10 bases. There are 14 residues in the CDR3. In germline, CDR1 is LNHDA, CDR2 SQIVND (reference sequence). Overall study results and limits: Only blood underwent sampling, and tissue repertoires likely differ. Represented diversity, genetic and exposure-history alike, was limited by few donors.

For unsorted PBMC, roughly 0.3 ug DNA per replicate equaled about 30,000 T cell genomes. Sequencing used immunoSEQ multiplex PCR; TCRdb keeps in-frame clones, though not all of them. The profile shows around 480,000 clones, 60% to 80% of them singletons. The chain combines TRBV19 with TRBJ1-1; D is unclear. The source of this sequence is a woman in her forties in good health. Some clones in this sample may be carry-over from other donors' samples. The sequenced sample consisted of PBMCs. This CDR3 is CASSIDSASTEAFF. CDR3 nucleotides: TGTGCCAGTAGTATAGACAGTGCCTCAACTGAAGCTTTCTTT.